This T cell receptor (beta chain) was captured by sequencing in a study of CXCR3-negative and CXCR3-positive naive CD8 T cells. About this clonotype itself: The antigen remains undetermined.

UMI-labeled TRB cDNA libraries were prepared by 5' RACE. TCRdb reprocessed the 5' RACE reads; each CDR3 protein has one entry and no DNA is given. The sample holds tens of thousands of distinct CDR3 sequences. Germline-derived CDR1 and CDR2 are SGDLS and YYNGEE. The CDR3 runs to 16 residues. At about 310,000 cells each, triplicate sorts were carried out for each CD8+ T cell subset. Findings and limits, study-wide: Naive CXCR3-positive and CXCR3-negative cells shared TRBV-TRBJ usage; memory cells diverged.

This TCR derives from a human donor in good health. Some clones in this sample may be carry-over from other donors' samples. Sequencing used memory CD8+ T cells from blood. This chain joins TRBV9 and TRBJ2-1; TCRdb names TRBD2, which stays unverified in the absence of DNA. The CDR3 loop is CASSTLAGGAYNEQFF.